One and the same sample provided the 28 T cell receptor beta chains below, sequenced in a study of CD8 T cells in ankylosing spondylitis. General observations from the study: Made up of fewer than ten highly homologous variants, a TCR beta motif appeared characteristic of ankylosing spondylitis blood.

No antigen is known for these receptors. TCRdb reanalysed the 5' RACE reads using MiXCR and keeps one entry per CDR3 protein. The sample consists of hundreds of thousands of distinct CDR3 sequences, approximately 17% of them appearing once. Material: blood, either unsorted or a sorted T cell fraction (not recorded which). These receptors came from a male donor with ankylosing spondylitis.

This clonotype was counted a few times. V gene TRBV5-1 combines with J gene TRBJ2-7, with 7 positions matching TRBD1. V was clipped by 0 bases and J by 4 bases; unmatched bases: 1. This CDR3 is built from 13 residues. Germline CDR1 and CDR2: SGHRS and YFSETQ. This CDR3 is CASSLAGQYEQYF. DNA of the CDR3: TGCGCCAGCAGCTTGGCGGGACAGTACGAGCAGTACTTC.

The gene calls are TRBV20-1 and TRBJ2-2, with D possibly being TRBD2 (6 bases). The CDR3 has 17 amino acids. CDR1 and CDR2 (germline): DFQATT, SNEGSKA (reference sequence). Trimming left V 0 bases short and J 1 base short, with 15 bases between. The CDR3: CSARDFVGGRNTGELFF. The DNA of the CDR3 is TGCAGTGCTAGAGATTTTGTCGGGGGTCGGAACACCGGGGAGCTGTTTTTT.

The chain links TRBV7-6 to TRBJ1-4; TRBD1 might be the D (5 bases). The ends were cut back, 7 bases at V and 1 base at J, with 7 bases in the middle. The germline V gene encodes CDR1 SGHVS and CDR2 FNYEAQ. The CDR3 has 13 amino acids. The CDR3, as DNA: TGTGCCAGCAAGGGGCTAACTAATGAAAAACTGTTTTTT. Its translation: CASKGLTNEKLFF.

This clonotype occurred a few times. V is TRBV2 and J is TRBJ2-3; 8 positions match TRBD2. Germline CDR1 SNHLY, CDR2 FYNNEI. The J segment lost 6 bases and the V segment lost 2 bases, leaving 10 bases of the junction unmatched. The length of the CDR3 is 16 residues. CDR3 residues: CASSETGSGKVDTQYF. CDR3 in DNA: TGTGCCAGCAGTGAAACGGGTAGCGGGAAAGTTGATACGCAGTATTTT.

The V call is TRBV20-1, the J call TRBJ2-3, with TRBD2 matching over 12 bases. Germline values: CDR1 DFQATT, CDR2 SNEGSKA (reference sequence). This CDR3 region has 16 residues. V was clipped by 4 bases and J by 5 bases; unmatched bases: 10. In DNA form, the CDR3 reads TGCAGTGCTAACTACAGACTAGCGGGAGACGAAGATACGCAGTATTTT. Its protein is CSANYRLAGDEDTQYF.

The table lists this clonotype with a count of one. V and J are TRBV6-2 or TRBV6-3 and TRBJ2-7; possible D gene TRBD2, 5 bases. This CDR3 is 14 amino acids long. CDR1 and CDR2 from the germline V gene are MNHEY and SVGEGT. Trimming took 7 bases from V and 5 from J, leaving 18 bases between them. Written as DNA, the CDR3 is TGTGCCAGCACCTTACAAGGCGGTAGCGACGAGCAGTACTTC. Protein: CASTLQGGSDEQYF.

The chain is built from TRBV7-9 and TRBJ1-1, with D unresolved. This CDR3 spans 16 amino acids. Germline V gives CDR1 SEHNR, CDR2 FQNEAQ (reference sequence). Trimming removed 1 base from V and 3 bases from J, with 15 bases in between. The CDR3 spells CASSLDGVGSDTEAFF. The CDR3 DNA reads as TGTGCCAGCAGCTTAGACGGGGTGGGATCCGACACTGAAGCTTTCTTT.

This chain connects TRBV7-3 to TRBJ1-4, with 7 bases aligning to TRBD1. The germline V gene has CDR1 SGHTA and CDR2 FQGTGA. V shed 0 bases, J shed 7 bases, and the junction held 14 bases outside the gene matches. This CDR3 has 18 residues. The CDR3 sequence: CASSLTDLHRGGGEKLFF. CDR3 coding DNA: TGTGCCAGCAGCTTAACGGACCTACACAGGGGCGGGGGTGAAAAACTGTTTTTT.

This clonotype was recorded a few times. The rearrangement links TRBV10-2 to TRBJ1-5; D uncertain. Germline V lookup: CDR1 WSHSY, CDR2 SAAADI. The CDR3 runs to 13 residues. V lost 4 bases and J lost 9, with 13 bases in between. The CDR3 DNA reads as TGCGCCAGCAGTGCACGGGCGACGGGGCCCCAGCATTTT. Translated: CASSARATGPQHF.

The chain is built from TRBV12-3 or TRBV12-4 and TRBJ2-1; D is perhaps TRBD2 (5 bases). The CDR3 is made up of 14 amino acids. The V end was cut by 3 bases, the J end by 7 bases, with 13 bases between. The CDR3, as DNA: TGTGCCAGCAGTTTGAAGTGGGGAGCGAATGAGCAGTTCTTC. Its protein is CASSLKWGANEQFF.

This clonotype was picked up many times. CDR3: CSARQGYNSPLHF. DNA of the CDR3: TGCAGTGCCAGACAGGGATATAATTCACCCCTCCACTTT. The V gene is TRBV20-1, the J gene TRBJ1-6; TRBD1 agrees at 7 bases. Per the germline V gene, CDR1 is DFQATT and CDR2 is SNEGSKA (reference sequence). V shed 6 bases, J shed 4 bases, and the junction held 3 bases outside the gene matches. This CDR3 has 13 residues.

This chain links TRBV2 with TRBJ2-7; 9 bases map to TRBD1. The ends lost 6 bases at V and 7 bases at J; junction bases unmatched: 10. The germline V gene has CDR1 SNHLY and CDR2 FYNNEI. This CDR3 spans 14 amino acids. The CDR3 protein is CASRPPGQGVEQYF. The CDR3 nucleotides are TGTGCCAGCAGACCACCGGGACAGGGAGTAGAGCAGTACTTC. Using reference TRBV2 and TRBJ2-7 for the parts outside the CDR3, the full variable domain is EPEVTQTPSHQVTQMGQEVILRCVPISNHLYFYWYRQILGQKVEFLVSFYNNEISEKSEIFDDQFSVERPDGSNFTLKIRSTKLEDSAMYFCASRPPGQGVEQYFGPGTRLTVT.

CDR3 nucleotide sequence: TGTGCCAGCAGTTCCCGGACAGGGGCAACGTACCAAGAGACCCAGTACTTC. Protein sequence: CASSSRTGATYQETQYF. The chain carries TRBV27 and TRBJ2-5; 9 bases are a match to TRBD1. The CDR3 loop spans 17 amino acids. With 4 bases clipped from V and 0 bases from J, the junction kept 9 bases outside the gene matches. CDR1 is MNHEY, CDR2 SMNVEV, per germline (reference sequence).

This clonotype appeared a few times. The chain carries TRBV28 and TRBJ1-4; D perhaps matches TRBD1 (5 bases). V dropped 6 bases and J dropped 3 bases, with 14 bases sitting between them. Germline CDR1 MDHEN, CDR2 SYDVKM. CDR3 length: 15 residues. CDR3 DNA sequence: TGTGCCAGCAGCCCGGGGGGGGATCCTAATGAAAAACTGTTTTTT. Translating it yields CASSPGGDPNEKLFF.

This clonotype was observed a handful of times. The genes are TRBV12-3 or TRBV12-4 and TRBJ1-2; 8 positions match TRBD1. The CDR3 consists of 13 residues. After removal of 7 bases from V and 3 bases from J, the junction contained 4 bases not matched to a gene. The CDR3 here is CASTSDRDYGYTF. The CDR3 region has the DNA TGTGCCAGCACCTCGGACAGGGACTATGGCTACACCTTC.

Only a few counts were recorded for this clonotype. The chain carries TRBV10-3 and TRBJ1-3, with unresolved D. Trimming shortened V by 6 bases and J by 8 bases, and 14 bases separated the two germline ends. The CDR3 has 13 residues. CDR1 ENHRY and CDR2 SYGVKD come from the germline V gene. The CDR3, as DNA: TGTGCCATCAGCCCGGGGATCGGTGACACCATATATTTT. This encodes CAISPGIGDTIYF.

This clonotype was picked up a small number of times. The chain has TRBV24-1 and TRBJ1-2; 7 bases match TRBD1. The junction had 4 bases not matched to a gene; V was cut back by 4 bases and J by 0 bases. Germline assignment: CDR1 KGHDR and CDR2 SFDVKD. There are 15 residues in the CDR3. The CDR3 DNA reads TGTGCCACCAGTGACTCCGGGACAGCTAACTATGGCTACACCTTC. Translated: CATSDSGTANYGYTF.

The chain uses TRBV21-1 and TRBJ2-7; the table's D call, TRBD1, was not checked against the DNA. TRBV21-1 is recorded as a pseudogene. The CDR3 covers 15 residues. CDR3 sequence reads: CASSKAGDILAEQYF. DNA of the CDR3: TGTGCCAGCAGCAAAGCGGGGGACATTTTGGCGGAGCAGTACTTC.

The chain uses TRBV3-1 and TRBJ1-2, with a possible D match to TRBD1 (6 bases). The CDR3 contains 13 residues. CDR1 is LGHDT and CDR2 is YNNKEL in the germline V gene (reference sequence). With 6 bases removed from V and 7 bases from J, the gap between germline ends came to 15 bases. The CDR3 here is CASRGSTGTGYTF. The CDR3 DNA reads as TGTGCCAGCAGGGGATCAACAGGGACTGGCTACACCTTC.

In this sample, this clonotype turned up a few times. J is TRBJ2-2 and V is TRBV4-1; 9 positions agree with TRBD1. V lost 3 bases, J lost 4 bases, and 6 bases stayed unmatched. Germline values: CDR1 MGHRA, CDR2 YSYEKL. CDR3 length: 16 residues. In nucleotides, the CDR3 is TGCGCCAGCAGCCAGATCCGGGACAGGGCCACCGGGGAGCTGTTTTTT. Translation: CASSQIRDRATGELFF.

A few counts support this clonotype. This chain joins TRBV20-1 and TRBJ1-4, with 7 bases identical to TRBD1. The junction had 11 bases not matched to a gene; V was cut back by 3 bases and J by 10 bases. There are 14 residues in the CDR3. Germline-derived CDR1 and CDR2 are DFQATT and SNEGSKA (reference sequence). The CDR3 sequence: CSARDRTGGGKLFF. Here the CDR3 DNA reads TGCAGTGCTAGGGACCGGACAGGAGGCGGAAAACTGTTTTTT.

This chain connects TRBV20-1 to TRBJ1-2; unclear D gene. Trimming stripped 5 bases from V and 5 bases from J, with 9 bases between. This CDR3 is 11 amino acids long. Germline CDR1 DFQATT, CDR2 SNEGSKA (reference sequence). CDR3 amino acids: CSAGPGYGYTF. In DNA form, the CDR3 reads TGCAGTGCTGGACCGGGGTATGGCTACACCTTC.

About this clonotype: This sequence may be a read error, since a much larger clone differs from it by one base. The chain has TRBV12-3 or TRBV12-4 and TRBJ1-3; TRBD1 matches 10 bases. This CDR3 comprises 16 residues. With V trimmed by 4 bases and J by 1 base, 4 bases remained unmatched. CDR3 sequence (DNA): TGTGCCAGCAGTTCGGGACAGGGGCAATCTGGAAACACCATATATTTT. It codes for CASSSGQGQSGNTIYF.

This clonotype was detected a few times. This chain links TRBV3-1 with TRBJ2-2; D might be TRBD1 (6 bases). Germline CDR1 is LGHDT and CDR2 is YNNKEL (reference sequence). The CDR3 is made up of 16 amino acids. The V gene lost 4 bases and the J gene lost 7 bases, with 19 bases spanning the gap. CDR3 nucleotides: TGTGCCAGCAGCCCCCAGGGGCTCATCCCCCGCGGGGAGCTGTTTTTT. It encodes CASSPQGLIPRGELFF.

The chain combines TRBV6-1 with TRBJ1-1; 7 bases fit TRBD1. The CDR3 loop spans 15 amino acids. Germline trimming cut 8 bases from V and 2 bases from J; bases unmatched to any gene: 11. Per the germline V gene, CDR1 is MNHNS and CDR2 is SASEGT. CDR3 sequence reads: CASLGGQVGNTEAFF. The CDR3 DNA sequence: TGTGCCAGCCTAGGAGGACAGGTCGGAAACACTGAAGCTTTCTTT.

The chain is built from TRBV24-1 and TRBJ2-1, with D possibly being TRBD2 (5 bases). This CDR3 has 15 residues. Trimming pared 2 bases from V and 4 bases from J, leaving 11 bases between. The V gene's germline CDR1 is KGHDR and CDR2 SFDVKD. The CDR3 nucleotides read TGTGCCACCAGTGATTCCTTCCGGGATTACAATGAGCAGTTCTTC. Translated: CATSDSFRDYNEQFF.

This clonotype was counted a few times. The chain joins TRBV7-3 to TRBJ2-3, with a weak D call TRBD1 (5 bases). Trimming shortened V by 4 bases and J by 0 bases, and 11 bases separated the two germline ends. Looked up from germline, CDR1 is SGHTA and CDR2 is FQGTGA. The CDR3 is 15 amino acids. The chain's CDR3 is CASSSRVSSTDTQYF. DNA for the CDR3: TGTGCCAGCAGCTCCAGGGTATCCAGCACAGATACGCAGTATTTT.

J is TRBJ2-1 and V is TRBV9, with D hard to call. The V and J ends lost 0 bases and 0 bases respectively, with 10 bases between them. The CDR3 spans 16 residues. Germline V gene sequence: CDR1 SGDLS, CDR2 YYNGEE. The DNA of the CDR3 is TGTGCCAGCAGCGTAGAGCCTAAAAGCTCCTACAATGAGCAGTTCTTC. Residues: CASSVEPKSSYNEQFF. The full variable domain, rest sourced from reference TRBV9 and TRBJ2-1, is DSGVTQTPKHLITATGQRVTLRCSPRSGDLSVYWYQQSLDQGLQFLIQYYNGEERAKGNILERFSAQQFPDLHSELNLSSLELGDSALYFCASSVEPKSSYNEQFFGPGTRLTVL.